This T cell receptor (beta chain) came from a study of a mutant IDH1 vaccine in newly diagnosed glioma. For the study at large: Treatment recipients were roughly 62% male and roughly 38% female, and their mean age was approximately 43 years. Previous care, which was radiotherapy, temozolomide, or both, most often involved both.

Profiling relied on immunoSEQ multiplex PCR, and the TCRdb table lists in-frame clones only, not all of them. The data show about 25,000 clones, with just over 90% seen just once and 1.2% held by the top ten. Study results and limitations: Changes in the top peripheral T cell clonotypes seemingly had no bearing on pseudoprogression.

This clone was seen only once. No antigen is known for it. Germline lookup yields CDR1 SGHAT and CDR2 FQNNGV. This CDR3 has 13 amino acids. The V end was cut by 2 bases, the J end by 8 bases, with 12 bases between. Time point given: baseline, week 1 (first vaccination visit). Documented treatment: pre-vaccination baseline after standard-of-care therapy. Donors' newly diagnosed IDH1-mutant WHO grade 3 or 4 astrocytomas lacked nuclear ATRX. V gene TRBV11-2 combines with J gene TRBJ1-2; no clear D gene. The sequence was obtained from a middle-aged man with glioma. The material sequenced was PBMCs, taken from a glioma patient treated with radiotherapy, temozolomide or both. CDR3 nucleotides: TGTGCCAGCAGCTTAAGGCTGGGCGGAGGCTACACCTTC. This encodes CASSLRLGGGYTF.